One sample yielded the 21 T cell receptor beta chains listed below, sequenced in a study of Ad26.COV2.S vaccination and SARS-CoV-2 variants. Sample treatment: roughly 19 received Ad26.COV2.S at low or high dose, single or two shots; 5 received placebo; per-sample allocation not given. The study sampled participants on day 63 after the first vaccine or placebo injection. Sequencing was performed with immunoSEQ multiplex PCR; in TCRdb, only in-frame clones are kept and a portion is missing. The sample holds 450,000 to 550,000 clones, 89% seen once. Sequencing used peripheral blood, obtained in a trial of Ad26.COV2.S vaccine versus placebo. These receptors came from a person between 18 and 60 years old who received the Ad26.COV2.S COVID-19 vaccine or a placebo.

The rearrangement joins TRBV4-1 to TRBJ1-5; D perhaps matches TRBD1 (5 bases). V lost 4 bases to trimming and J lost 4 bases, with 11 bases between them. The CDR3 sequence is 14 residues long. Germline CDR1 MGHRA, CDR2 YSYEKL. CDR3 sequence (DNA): TGCGCCAGCAGCCTGGCAGGGAGTAATCAGCCCCAGCATTTT. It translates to CASSLAGSNQPQHF.

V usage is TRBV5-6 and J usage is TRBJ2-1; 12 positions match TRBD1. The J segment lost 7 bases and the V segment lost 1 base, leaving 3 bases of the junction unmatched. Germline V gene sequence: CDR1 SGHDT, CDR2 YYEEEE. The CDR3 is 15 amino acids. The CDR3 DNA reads TGTGCCAGCAGCTTGCCGGGACAGGGGGCGAATGAGCAGTTCTTC. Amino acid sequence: CASSLPGQGANEQFF.

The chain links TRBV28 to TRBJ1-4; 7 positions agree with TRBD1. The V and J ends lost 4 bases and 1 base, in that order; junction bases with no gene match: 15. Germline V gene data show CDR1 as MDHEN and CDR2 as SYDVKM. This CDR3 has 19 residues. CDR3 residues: CASSSSGPTGVGTNEKLFF. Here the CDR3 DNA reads TGTGCCAGCAGTTCGTCCGGCCCCACAGGGGTGGGAACTAATGAAAAACTGTTTTTT.

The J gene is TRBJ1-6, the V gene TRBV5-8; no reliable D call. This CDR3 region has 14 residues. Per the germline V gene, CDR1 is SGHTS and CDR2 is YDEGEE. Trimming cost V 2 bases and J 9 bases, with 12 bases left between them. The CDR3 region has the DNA TGTGCCAGCAGCTTATTTATCAAGGTTTCACCCCTCCACTTT. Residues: CASSLFIKVSPLHF.

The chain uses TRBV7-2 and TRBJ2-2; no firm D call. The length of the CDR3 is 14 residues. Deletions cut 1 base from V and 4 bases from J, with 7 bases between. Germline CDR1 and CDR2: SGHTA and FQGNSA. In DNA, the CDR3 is TGTGCCAGCAGCTTAGGAGGATTCACCGGGGAGCTGTTTTTT. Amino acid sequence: CASSLGGFTGELFF.

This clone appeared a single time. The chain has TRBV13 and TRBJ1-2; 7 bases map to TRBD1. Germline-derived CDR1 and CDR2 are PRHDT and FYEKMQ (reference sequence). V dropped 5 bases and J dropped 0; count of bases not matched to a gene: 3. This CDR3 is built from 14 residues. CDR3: CASSLGQSNYGYTF. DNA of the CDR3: TGTGCCAGCAGCCTGGGACAGTCTAACTATGGCTACACCTTC.

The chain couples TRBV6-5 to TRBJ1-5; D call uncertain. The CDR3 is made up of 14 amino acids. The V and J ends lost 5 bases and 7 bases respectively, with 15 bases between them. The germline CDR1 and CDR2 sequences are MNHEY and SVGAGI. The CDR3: CASSREVRAQPQHF. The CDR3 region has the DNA TGTGCCAGCAGTCGGGAGGTTCGGGCCCAGCCCCAGCATTTT.

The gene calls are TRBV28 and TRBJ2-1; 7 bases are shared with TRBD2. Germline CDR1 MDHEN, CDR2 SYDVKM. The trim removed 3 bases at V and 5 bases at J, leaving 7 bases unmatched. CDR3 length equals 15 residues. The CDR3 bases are TGTGCCAGCAGTTTTTCCGGGACTAAGAACAATGAGCAGTTCTTC. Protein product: CASSFSGTKNNEQFF.

CDR3 coding DNA: TGTGCCAGCAGTTTGGGGCAGGGGTGGTACGAGCAGTACTTC. Translation gives CASSLGQGWYEQYF. The gene calls are TRBV28 and TRBJ2-7; D perhaps matches TRBD1 (6 bases). This CDR3 is 14 amino acids long. V was clipped by 3 bases and J by 4 bases, with 13 bases between them. Germline-derived CDR1 and CDR2 are MDHEN and SYDVKM. Complete variable domain (other parts from reference TRBV28 and TRBJ2-7): DVKVTQSSRYLVKRTGEKVFLECVQDMDHENMFWYRQDPGLGLRLIYFSYDVKMKEKGDIPEGYSVSREKKERFSLILESASTNQTSMYLCASSLGQGWYEQYFGPGTRLTVT.

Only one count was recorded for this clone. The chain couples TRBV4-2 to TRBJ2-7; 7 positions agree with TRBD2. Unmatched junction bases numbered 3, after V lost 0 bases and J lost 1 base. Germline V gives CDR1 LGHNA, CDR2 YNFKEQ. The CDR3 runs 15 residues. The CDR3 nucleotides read TGTGCCAGCAGCCAAGAGTCTAGCGGTTCCTACGAGCAGTACTTC. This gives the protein CASSQESSGSYEQYF.

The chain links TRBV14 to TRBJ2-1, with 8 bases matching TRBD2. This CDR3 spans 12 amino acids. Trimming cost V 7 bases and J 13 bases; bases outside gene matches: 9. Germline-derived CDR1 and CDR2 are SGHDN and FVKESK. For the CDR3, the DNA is TGTGCCAGCAATAGCGGGAATCTTCGCCAGTTCTTC. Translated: CASNSGNLRQFF. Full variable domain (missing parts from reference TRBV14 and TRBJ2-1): EAGVTQFPSHSVIEKGQTVTLRCDPISGHDNLYWYRRVMGKEIKFLLHFVKESKQDESGMPNNRFLAERTGGTYSTLKVQPAELEDSGVYFCASNSGNLRQFFGPGTRLTVL.

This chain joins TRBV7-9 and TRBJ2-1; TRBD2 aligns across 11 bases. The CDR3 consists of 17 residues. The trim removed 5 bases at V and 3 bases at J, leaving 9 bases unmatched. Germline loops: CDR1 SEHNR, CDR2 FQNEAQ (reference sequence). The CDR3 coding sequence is TGTGCCAGCAGCCCCAAATTCGGGACTAGCGGCTACAATGAGCAGTTCTTC. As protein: CASSPKFGTSGYNEQFF.

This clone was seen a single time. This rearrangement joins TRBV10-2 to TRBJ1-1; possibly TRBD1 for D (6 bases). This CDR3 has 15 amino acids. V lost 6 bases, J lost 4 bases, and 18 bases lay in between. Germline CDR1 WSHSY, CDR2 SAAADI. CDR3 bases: TGCGCCAGCAGCCCGGGGGCGGATTTTACCACTGAAGCTTTCTTT. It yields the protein CASSPGADFTTEAFF.

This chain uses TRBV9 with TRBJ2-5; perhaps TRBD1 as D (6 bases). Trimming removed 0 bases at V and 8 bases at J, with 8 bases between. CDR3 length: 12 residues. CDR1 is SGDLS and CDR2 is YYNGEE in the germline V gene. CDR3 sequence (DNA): TGTGCCAGCAGCGTAGGAGGGGGAACCCAGTACTTC. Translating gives CASSVGGGTQYF.

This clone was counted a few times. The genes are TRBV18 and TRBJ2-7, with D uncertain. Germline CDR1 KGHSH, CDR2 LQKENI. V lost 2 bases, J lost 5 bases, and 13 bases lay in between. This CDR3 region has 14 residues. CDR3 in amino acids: CASSPMDGFDEQYF. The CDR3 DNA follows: TGTGCCAGCTCACCAATGGACGGGTTCGACGAGCAGTACTTC.

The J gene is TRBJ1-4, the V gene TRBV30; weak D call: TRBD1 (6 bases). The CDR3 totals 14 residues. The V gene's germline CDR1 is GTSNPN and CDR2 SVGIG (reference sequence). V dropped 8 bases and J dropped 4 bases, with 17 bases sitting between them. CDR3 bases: TGTGCCGGGGAAAGGACAGTTGATAATGAAAAACTGTTTTTT. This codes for CAGERTVDNEKLFF.

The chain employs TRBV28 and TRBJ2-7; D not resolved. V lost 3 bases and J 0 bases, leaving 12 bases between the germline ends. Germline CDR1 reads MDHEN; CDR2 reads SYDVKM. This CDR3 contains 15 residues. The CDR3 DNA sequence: TGTGCCAGCAGTTTCATAAGCGTTAACTCCTACGAGCAGTACTTC. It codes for CASSFISVNSYEQYF.

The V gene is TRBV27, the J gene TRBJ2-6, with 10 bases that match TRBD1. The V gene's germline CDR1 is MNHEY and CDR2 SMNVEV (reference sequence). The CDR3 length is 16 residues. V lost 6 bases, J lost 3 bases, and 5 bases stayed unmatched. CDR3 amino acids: CASRRTGGVGANVLTF. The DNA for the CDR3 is TGTGCCAGCAGAAGGACAGGGGGTGTTGGGGCCAACGTCCTGACTTTC.

The DNA of the CDR3 is TGTGCCAGCACCCCTGGGGCGTCGTACGAGCAGTACTTC. Its translation: CASTPGASYEQYF. This chain links TRBV3-1 (or the pseudogene TRBV3-2) with TRBJ2-7; D might be TRBD1 (5 bases). The V end lost 7 bases, the J end lost 4 bases, and 14 bases lay between the germline ends. Germline loops: CDR1 LGHDT, CDR2 YNNKEL (reference sequence). The CDR3 consists of 13 residues.

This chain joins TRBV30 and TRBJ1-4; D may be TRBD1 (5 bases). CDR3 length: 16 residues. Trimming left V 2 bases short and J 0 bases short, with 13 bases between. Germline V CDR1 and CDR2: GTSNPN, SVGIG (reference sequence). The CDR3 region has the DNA TGTGCCTGGAGTAGGGGTCAGGCAACAACTAATGAAAAACTGTTTTTT. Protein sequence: CAWSRGQATTNEKLFF.

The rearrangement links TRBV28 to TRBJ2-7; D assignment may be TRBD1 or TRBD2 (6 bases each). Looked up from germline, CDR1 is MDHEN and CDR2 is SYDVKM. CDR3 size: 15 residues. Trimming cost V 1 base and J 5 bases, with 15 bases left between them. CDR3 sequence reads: CASSLFEGDSHEQYF. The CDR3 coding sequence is TGTGCCAGCAGTTTATTTGAGGGGGACTCGCACGAGCAGTACTTC.